A single sample is the source of the 7 T cell receptor beta chains below, sequenced in a study of spatial heterogeneity in lung cancer. One entry per CDR3 protein results from TCRdb running MiXCR on the 5' RACE reads. Among around 8,000 distinct CDR3 sequences listed, over 6.5% were seen once. Time point denoted: sample taken at primary tumor resection. The study sequenced unsorted whole RNA from tumor, nontumor lung or frozen PBMC. Sequencing was performed on PBMCs, taken at surgery. The receptor set was obtained from a male donor with early-stage non-small cell lung cancer.

By sample fraction, this clonotype is medium-sized. For a library built for alpha chains, this beta chain is a stray read; little rests on its size. The rearrangement links TRBV11-2 to TRBJ2-3, with 7 nucleotides matching TRBD2. The V segment lost 3 bases and the J segment 2 bases; nucleotides outside the gene matches: 5. Germline lookup yields CDR1 SGHAT and CDR2 FQNNGV. The CDR3 runs 15 residues. The CDR3 region is CASSLDSGYTDTQYF. CDR3 DNA sequence: TGTGCCAGCAGCTTGGATAGCGGGTACACAGATACGCAGTATTTT. Full variable domain (missing parts from reference TRBV11-2 and TRBJ2-3): EAGVAQSPRYKIIEKRQSVAFWCNPISGHATLYWYQQILGQGPKLLIQFQNNGVVDDSQLPKDRFSAERLKGVDSTLKIQPAKLEDSAVYLCASSLDSGYTDTQYFGPGTRLTVL.

This clonotype was picked up many times. This beta chain is a stray read from a library made for alpha chains; its abundance is not meaningful. This chain links TRBV7-8 with TRBJ1-5; 8 positions match TRBD1. Germline V gives CDR1 SGHVS, CDR2 FQNEAQ. This CDR3 contains 17 residues. With 1 base clipped from V and 3 bases from J, the junction kept 8 bases outside the gene matches. The CDR3 here is CASSLDRTGPNNQPQHF. The CDR3 DNA reads as TGTGCCAGCAGCTTAGACCGGACAGGGCCCAACAATCAGCCCCAGCATTTT. Full variable domain (rest looked up from reference TRBV7-8 and TRBJ1-5): GAGVSQSPRYKVAKRGQDVALRCDPISGHVSLFWYQQALGQGPEFLTYFQNEAQLDKSGLPSDRFFAERPEGSVSTLKIQRTQQEDSAVYLCASSLDRTGPNNQPQHFGDGTRLSIL.

This clonotype was counted at least ten times. In a library made to pick up alpha chains, this beta chain is a stray read with a size that means little. The genes are TRBV6-1 and TRBJ1-2; the D is unclear. The CDR3 length is 12 residues. The V and J ends lost 7 bases and 4 bases respectively, with 10 bases between them. Germline CDR1 MNHNS, CDR2 SASEGT. CDR3 sequence (DNA): TGTGCCAGCAACACGTACGCCTATGGCTACACCTTC. Its protein product is CASNTYAYGYTF.

This clonotype was counted at least ten times. This beta chain is a stray sequence in a library constructed for alpha chains; its clone size is not meaningful. The chain employs TRBV11-2 and TRBJ2-3, with 11 positions matching TRBD2. V was clipped by 3 bases and J by 2 bases; unmatched bases: 4. This CDR3 has 16 amino acids. CDR1 SGHAT and CDR2 FQNNGV come from the germline V gene. CDR3 coding DNA: TGTGCCAGCAGCTTTAGCGGGAGGGCCGACACAGATACGCAGTATTTT. It codes for CASSFSGRADTDTQYF.

This clonotype was seen ten or more times. For a library built for alpha chains, this beta chain is a stray read; little rests on its size. V usage is TRBV5-1 and J usage is TRBJ2-2, with 9 bases matching TRBD1. Losses at the gene ends were 4 bases for V and 6 bases for J; bases not matched to a gene: 7. In germline, CDR1 is SGHRS, CDR2 YFSETQ. The CDR3 consists of 15 residues. The CDR3 protein is CASSQRTGEAGELFF. As DNA, the CDR3 is TGCGCCAGCAGCCAAAGGACAGGGGAGGCCGGGGAGCTGTTTTTT. Full variable domain (missing parts from reference TRBV5-1 and TRBJ2-2): KAGVTQTPRYLIKTRGQQVTLSCSPISGHRSVSWYQQTPGQGLQFLFEYFSETQRNKGNFPGRFSGRQFSNSRSEMNVSTLELGDSALYLCASSQRTGEAGELFFGEGSRLTVL.

This clonotype has a count of ten or more. The library was built for alpha chains, so this beta chain is an off-target read and its size means little. The J gene is TRBJ2-3, the V gene TRBV6-2 or TRBV6-3, with D uncertain. V was cut by 7 bases and J by 4 bases, with 15 bases left in between. The CDR3 totals 14 residues. CDR1 and CDR2 from the germline V gene are MNHEY and SVGEGT. For the CDR3, the DNA is TGTGCCAGCAAACCAGAGACTGGGGCAGATACGCAGTATTTT. Translated, it gives CASKPETGADTQYF.

This clonotype was seen at least ten times. The library was designed around alpha chains, so this beta chain is a stray read whose abundance carries little weight. The chain recombines TRBV19 with TRBJ2-7; D is undetermined. This CDR3 is 14 amino acids long. Germline V gene data show CDR1 as LNHDA and CDR2 as SQIVND (reference sequence). V was pared by 5 bases and J by 4 bases, with 15 bases between. The CDR3 loop is CASSPSGWNYEQYF. In DNA, the CDR3 is TGTGCCAGTAGTCCATCCGGGTGGAATTACGAGCAGTACTTC.